What follows describes a single T cell receptor (beta chain). V lost 5 bases and J 4 bases, leaving 9 bases between the germline ends. Per the germline V gene, CDR1 is SGHNT and CDR2 is YYREEE (reference sequence). This CDR3 is 13 amino acids long. The data were taken from a study of blood T cell repertoires in COVID-19. Turning to the study itself: The United States, Italy and Spain were the sources of the acute and convalescent COVID-19 samples. PBMCs, B-cell-depleted T cells, or T cells provided the cDNA or gDNA that made up the material.

In the source study's methods: Estimated nucleated cell counts came from reference gene primer amplification. Assay used: immunoSEQ multiplex PCR; TCRdb lists only in-frame clones, some missing. V, J and clone size were drawn from that table, and D and trimming were deduced from the DNA. The repertoire consists of about 160,000 clones, with around 74% occurring once and the leading ten covering about 3%. The TCR comes from a man aged 65 to 85 with acute or convalescent COVID-19. V usage is TRBV5-4 and J usage is TRBJ2-2, with D unresolved. Sequenced material: peripheral blood. The CDR3 nucleotides read TGTGCCAGCAGACGAAGCCCCACCGGGGAGCTGTTTTTT. Protein product: CASRRSPTGELFF. The full variable domain, in which reference TRBV5-4 and TRBJ2-2 provide the parts outside the CDR3, is ETGVTQSPTHLIKTRGQQVTLRCSSQSGHNTVSWYQQALGQGPQFIFQYYREEENGRGNFPPRFSGLQFPNYSSELNVNALELDDSALYLCASRRSPTGELFFGEGSRLTVL.